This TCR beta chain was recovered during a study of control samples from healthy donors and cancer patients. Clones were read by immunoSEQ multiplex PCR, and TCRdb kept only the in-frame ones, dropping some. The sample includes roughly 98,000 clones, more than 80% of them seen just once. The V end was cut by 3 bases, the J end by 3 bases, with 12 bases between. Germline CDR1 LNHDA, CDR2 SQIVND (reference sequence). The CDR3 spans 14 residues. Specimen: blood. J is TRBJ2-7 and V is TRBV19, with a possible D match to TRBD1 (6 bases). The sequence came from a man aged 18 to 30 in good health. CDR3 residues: CASSIIGDIYEQYF. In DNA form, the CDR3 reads TGTGCCAGTAGTATCATAGGGGACATCTACGAGCAGTACTTC.